The clone carrying this T cell receptor beta chain came up a few times. Its target is unknown. This specimen includes other DNA sequences encoding the same CDR3. The data originate from a study of beta chain features in type 1 diabetes. Whole-study results and caveats: The influence of HLA type on TCRB rearrangement stayed undetermined. The study found moderately but significantly shorter TCRB CDR3s in all four CD4+ subsets of Type 1 diabetes patients. Equally in patients and controls, shorter templates might have been favored by PCR.

Sequenced material consisted of expressed TCRB transcripts (all of the isolated RNA was reverse transcribed). The average output of naive, central memory and regulatory T cell samples was approximately 3.7 million reads. Method: immunoSEQ multiplex PCR; TCRdb's copy keeps in-frame clones and lacks some. The sample records 150,000 to 200,000 clones, around 9.7% being singletons. Germline CDR1 and CDR2: MNHEY and SVGAGI. The CDR3 is 14 amino acids. V was clipped by 5 bases and J by 4 bases; unmatched bases: 7. The V and J genes are TRBV6-5 and TRBJ2-5, with TRBD1 matching over 7 bases. The sample comprised central memory CD4+ T cells from blood. The receptor's source is a young woman with type 1 diabetes. Here the CDR3 reads CASSLRGLGETQYF. In DNA, the CDR3 is TGTGCCAGCAGTCTTAGGGGGCTAGGAGAGACCCAGTACTTC.